Presented here are 24 T cell receptor beta chains from one specimen sequenced in a study of blood T cell repertoires in COVID-19. TCRdb's table, derived via immunoSEQ multiplex PCR, lists solely in-frame clones and lacks some. The table has nearly 250,000 clones, 86% seen once; the top ten hold approximately 2.1%. The specimen sequenced was PBMCs or T cells enriched from blood (not recorded which). These receptors were obtained from a woman in her forties or fifties who had recovered from COVID-19.

This chain joins TRBV5-1 and TRBJ2-3; 8 nucleotides agree with TRBD2. V gave up 5 bases and J gave up 4 bases; unmatched junction bases: 9. The CDR3 covers 15 residues. Germline V lookup: CDR1 SGHRS, CDR2 YFSETQ. CDR3 amino acids: CASSFGSGSADTQYF. CDR3 DNA: TGCGCCAGCAGTTTTGGAAGCGGGAGCGCAGATACGCAGTATTTT. Supplemented by reference TRBV5-1 and TRBJ2-3, the full variable domain reads KAGVTQTPRYLIKTRGQQVTLSCSPISGHRSVSWYQQTPGQGLQFLFEYFSETQRNKGNFPGRFSGRQFSNSRSEMNVSTLELGDSALYLCASSFGSGSADTQYFGPGTRLTVL.

This rearrangement joins TRBV27 to TRBJ1-2; D remains unclear. V was clipped by 5 bases and J by 7 bases, with 23 bases between them. The CDR3 is made up of 16 amino acids. Per the germline V gene, CDR1 is MNHEY and CDR2 is SMNVEV (reference sequence). The CDR3 DNA reads as TGTGCCAGCAGTGGGCAAACAAGGTTAGGCTCAGGTGGCTACACCTTC. Protein: CASSGQTRLGSGGYTF.

This clone was counted a single time. The genes are TRBV7-9 and TRBJ2-1; maybe TRBD2 (6 bases). Deletions cut 1 base from V and 7 bases from J, with 8 bases between. CDR1 SEHNR and CDR2 FQNEAQ come from the germline V gene (reference sequence). The length of the CDR3 is 13 residues. CDR3 sequence: CASSLGGENEQFF. The DNA for the CDR3 is TGTGCCAGCAGCTTAGGGGGGGAAAATGAGCAGTTCTTC.

V gene TRBV11-2 combines with J gene TRBJ1-5; 8 bases agree with TRBD1. Germline loops: CDR1 SGHAT, CDR2 FQNNGV. This CDR3 comprises 16 residues. With V trimmed by 6 bases and J by 4 bases, 11 bases remained unmatched. This CDR3 reads CASSLRTGSPNQPQHF. The CDR3 nucleotides read TGTGCCAGCAGTTTACGGACAGGGTCTCCAAATCAGCCCCAGCATTTT.

This chain joins TRBV6-5 and TRBJ2-1; tentative D call: TRBD2 (7 bases). The CDR3 is 15 residues long. Trimming left V 0 bases short and J 9 bases short, with 15 bases between. Germline V lookup: CDR1 MNHEY, CDR2 SVGAGI. As DNA, the CDR3 is TGTGCCAGCAGTTACTCGAGGGGGGGAAGGAGTGAGCAGTTCTTC. This sequence encodes CASSYSRGGRSEQFF.

The J gene is TRBJ2-5, the V gene TRBV18, with D hard to call. Germline V gives CDR1 KGHSH, CDR2 LQKENI. Trimming removed 2 bases at V and 5 bases at J, with 6 bases between. The CDR3 has 12 amino acids. The CDR3 protein is CASSPLAETQYF. DNA for the CDR3: TGTGCCAGCTCACCATTGGCCGAGACCCAGTACTTC.

The rearrangement links TRBV10-3 to TRBJ2-1; 7 bases fit TRBD1. The CDR3 is 14 residues long. Germline lookup yields CDR1 ENHRY and CDR2 SYGVKD. V gave up 9 bases and J gave up 2 bases; unmatched junction bases: 7. The CDR3 DNA sequence: TGTGCCATAAATGACAGGGAGACCTACAATGAGCAGTTCTTC. It specifies CAINDRETYNEQFF.

This clone was recorded once. The chain has TRBV24-1 and TRBJ2-2; perhaps TRBD1 as D (6 bases). CDR1 KGHDR and CDR2 SFDVKD come from the germline V gene. The length of the CDR3 is 16 residues. The germline V and J ends were trimmed by 1 base and 1 base, with 9 bases remaining between them. CDR3: CATSDLTTGNTGELFF. CDR3 sequence (DNA): TGTGCCACCAGTGATTTAACGACAGGGAACACCGGGGAGCTGTTTTTT.

J is TRBJ2-1 and V is TRBV10-3; 9 nucleotides line up with TRBD2. CDR1 is ENHRY, CDR2 SYGVKD, per germline. This CDR3 spans 18 amino acids. With V trimmed by 0 bases and J by 6 bases, 12 bases remained unmatched. The CDR3 DNA follows: TGTGCCATCAGTGAGTCTTTAGCGGGGGTGGCCCCGGGCAATGAGCAGTTCTTC. Translation: CAISESLAGVAPGNEQFF.

This clone was counted a single time. The chain combines TRBV24-1 with TRBJ2-1, with a tentative D call TRBD2 (7 bases). The CDR3 runs to 13 residues. Germline loops: CDR1 KGHDR, CDR2 SFDVKD. Trimming removed 5 bases from V and 6 bases from J, with 10 bases in between. For the CDR3, the DNA is TGTGCCACCAGTGCCGGGGGGCTCAATGAGCAGTTCTTC. Translated: CATSAGGLNEQFF.

This chain connects TRBV30 to TRBJ1-1; no firm D call. The CDR3 is made up of 14 amino acids. The germline V gene has CDR1 GTSNPN and CDR2 SVGIG (reference sequence). Trimming removed 2 bases from V and 4 bases from J, with 14 bases in between. For the CDR3, the DNA is TGTGCCTGGAGTCGGACCGGGGAAGGCACTGAAGCTTTCTTT. It yields the protein CAWSRTGEGTEAFF.

The genes are TRBV7-2 and TRBJ1-3, with TRBD1 as a possible D gene (6 bases). Trimming shortened V by 5 bases and J by 0 bases, and 14 bases separated the two germline ends. Germline V gives CDR1 SGHTA, CDR2 FQGNSA. The CDR3 is made up of 16 amino acids. CDR3 region: CASSGGGGGSGNTIYF. CDR3 nucleotides: TGTGCCAGCAGCGGGGGCGGTGGCGGCTCTGGAAACACCATATATTTT.

The rearrangement joins TRBV27 to TRBJ1-2, with a possible D match to TRBD1 (6 bases). Germline assignment: CDR1 MNHEY and CDR2 SMNVEV (reference sequence). This CDR3 spans 14 amino acids. V lost 5 bases to trimming and J lost 2 bases, with 12 bases between them. DNA for the CDR3: TGTGCCAGCAGTAGGGGGGGACGGAACTATGGCTACACCTTC. Translation: CASSRGGRNYGYTF.

This clone appeared once. The V and J genes are TRBV6-4 and TRBJ2-7, with a weak D call TRBD1 (6 bases). The CDR3 totals 13 residues. The V gene's germline CDR1 is MRHNA and CDR2 SNTAGT. The germline V and J ends were trimmed by 8 bases and 4 bases, with 15 bases remaining between them. This CDR3 reads CASVGTPPYEQYF. In nucleotides, the CDR3 is TGTGCCAGCGTAGGGACACCTCCTTACGAGCAGTACTTC.

CDR3 sequence: CASSFRALSLFF. The CDR3 nucleotides read TGTGCCAGCAGTTTCAGGGCTTTGAGTCTGTTCTTC. This chain uses TRBV11-2 with TRBJ2-1, with D possibly TRBD1 on 5 matching bases. V was clipped by 6 bases and J by 15 bases, with 18 bases between them. The germline V gene has CDR1 SGHAT and CDR2 FQNNGV. The CDR3 runs to 12 residues.

The chain joins TRBV7-9 to TRBJ2-3, with 7 positions matching TRBD2. V was pared by 1 base and J by 2 bases, with 6 bases of the junction left unmatched. This CDR3 is built from 16 residues. Looked up from germline, CDR1 is SEHNR and CDR2 is FQNEAQ (reference sequence). CDR3 coding DNA: TGTGCCAGCAGCTTAGGTGCTAGCGGTATCACAGATACGCAGTATTTT. It yields the protein CASSLGASGITDTQYF.

This chain links TRBV7-2 with TRBJ1-3, with D uncertain. Germline V gives CDR1 SGHTA, CDR2 FQGNSA. CDR3 length equals 18 residues. With 4 bases removed from V and 1 base from J, the gap between germline ends came to 20 bases. In DNA form, the CDR3 reads TGTGCCAGCAGCTACCGTCCCGTGCGGGCCTCTTCTGGAAACACCATATATTTT. Translation: CASSYRPVRASSGNTIYF.

Regarding this clone: Germline is not matched at one junction end, which may reflect a read error. The genes are TRBV7-7 and TRBJ2-1, with 7 bases identical to TRBD2. Germline V CDR1 and CDR2: SSHAT, FNYEAQ (reference sequence). CDR3 length: 15 amino acids. The CDR3 DNA reads TGTGCTAGCAGCTTAGTTAGCGGGCTTGACGGGGAGCAGTTCTTC. This gives the protein CASSLVSGLDGEQFF.

The CDR3 here is CASRRGGTQYF. The CDR3 region has the DNA TGTGCCAGCCGGAGAGGAGGTACGCAGTATTTT. J is TRBJ2-3 and V is TRBV9, with D possibly TRBD2 on 5 matching bases. The CDR3 loop spans 11 amino acids. CDR1 and CDR2 from the germline V gene are SGDLS and YYNGEE. V lost 7 bases and J 8 bases, leaving 11 bases between the germline ends.

CDR3: CASKGAGRETDTQYF. In DNA form, the CDR3 reads TGTGCCAGCAAGGGTGCCGGGCGGGAGACAGATACGCAGTATTTT. The chain uses TRBV2 and TRBJ2-3; 7 positions match TRBD2. Trimming at V came to 7 bases and at J to 3 bases, leaving 10 bases not matched to a gene. Germline CDR1 SNHLY, CDR2 FYNNEI. This CDR3 contains 15 residues.

The chain uses TRBV5-5 and TRBJ2-2; TRBD1 aligns across 8 bases. Germline V gene data show CDR1 as SGHKS and CDR2 as YYEKEE (reference sequence). V trimming: 4 bases; J trimming: 1 base; junction bases outside the gene matches: 6. This CDR3 region has 16 residues. The CDR3 DNA sequence: TGTGCCAGCAGCCCTCCGGGACAGGAGAACACCGGGGAGCTGTTTTTT. Protein sequence: CASSPPGQENTGELFF.

The J gene is TRBJ1-3, the V gene TRBV10-2; D is unclear. V lost 7 bases to trimming and J lost 0 bases, with 10 bases between them. The CDR3 has 14 residues. Germline V CDR1 and CDR2: WSHSY, SAAADI. CDR3 sequence (DNA): TGCGCCAGCACTTCACAAGACTCTGGAAACACCATATATTTT. Translation: CASTSQDSGNTIYF.

A single count supports this clone. The CDR3 DNA is TGCGCCAGCAGCTTGGTGGCTAGCGAGGGTACGCAGTATTTT. This encodes CASSLVASEGTQYF. This sequence joins TRBV5-1 and TRBJ2-3; tentative D call: TRBD2 (6 bases). CDR1 SGHRS and CDR2 YFSETQ come from the germline V gene. The length of the CDR3 is 14 residues. The V end was cut by 0 bases, the J end by 8 bases, with 13 bases between.

The chain couples TRBV7-2 to TRBJ1-1; D is unclear. Trimming shortened V by 5 bases and J by 1 base, and 8 bases separated the two germline ends. The germline V gene encodes CDR1 SGHTA and CDR2 FQGNSA. The CDR3 spans 13 residues. CDR3 bases: TGTGCCAGCAGCCCAGGCCCGAACACTGAAGCTTTCTTT. This codes for CASSPGPNTEAFF. Variable domain in full (rest from reference TRBV7-2 and TRBJ1-1): GAGVSQSPSNKVTEKGKDVELRCDPISGHTALYWYRQSLGQGLEFLIYFQGNSAPDKSGLPSDRFSAERTGGSVSTLTIQRTQQEDSAVYLCASSPGPNTEAFFGQGTRLTVV.